This T cell receptor beta chain was captured in a study of STAT5B mutations in CD4+ large granular lymphocyte leukemia. A remark on this clone: Antigen: not known.

CDR3 length equals 13 residues. V was pared by 1 base and J by 3 bases, with 6 bases between. Germline values: CDR1 SGHTA, CDR2 FQGNSA. As handled by the study authors: The detection floor for productive clonotype frequency was 2.59 x 10-5. Produced via immunoSEQ multiplex PCR; TCRdb's table is partial and in-frame only. V and J calls and clone size are copied from that table; D and trimming were computed from the DNA. Of about 33,000 clones in the sample, 80% to 90% were seen once. Findings of the study overall: Data were not HLA-matched across samples. Top patient clones used TRBV06 genes more often: 8/27 versus 2/35 in controls. No patients shared main leukemic clonotypes, though roughly 25% appeared at low frequency elsewhere.

This sequence originates from a human donor in good health. This chain joins TRBV7-2 and TRBJ1-1; D call uncertain. Sequences were obtained from CD4+ T cells from blood buffy coats. The chain's CDR3 is CASSLGLYTEAFF. In DNA form, the CDR3 reads TGTGCCAGCAGCTTAGGACTCTACACTGAAGCTTTCTTT.